What follows are 11 T cell receptor beta chains derived from one specimen sequenced in a study of blood T cell repertoires in COVID-19. The table came from immunoSEQ multiplex PCR; TCRdb's copy has only in-frame clones and leaves some out. Altogether 300,000 to 500,000 clones are present, approximately 90% being singletons, with the ten largest covering approximately 1%. Sequenced material: PBMCs or T cells enriched from blood (not recorded which). Receptor source: a woman aged 30 to 39 with acute COVID-19.

The chain has TRBV3-1 (or the pseudogene TRBV3-2) and TRBJ1-4; tentatively, D is TRBD1 (6 bases). Germline values: CDR1 LGHDT, CDR2 YNNKEL (reference sequence). The CDR3 spans 16 residues. Trimming pared 0 bases from V and 5 bases from J, leaving 13 bases between. The CDR3 DNA reads as TGTGCCAGCAGCCAAGAGACAGGTTTCAGGAATGAAAAACTGTTTTTT. As protein: CASSQETGFRNEKLFF.

The chain couples TRBV11-2 to TRBJ2-1, with D maybe TRBD1 (7 bases). CDR3 length: 13 residues. The germline V gene has CDR1 SGHAT and CDR2 FQNNGV. Trimming left V 3 bases short and J 15 bases short, with 18 bases between. This CDR3 is CASSLQGGQGPFF. The CDR3 bases are TGTGCCAGCAGCTTGCAGGGGGGCCAAGGGCCGTTCTTC.

The chain links TRBV10-3 to TRBJ1-3; D unclear. The CDR3 has 14 amino acids. Trimming shortened V by 10 bases and J by 0 bases, and 13 bases separated the two germline ends. Per germline, CDR1 ENHRY and CDR2 SYGVKD. CDR3 sequence: CATGEQSSGNTIYF. DNA for the CDR3: TGTGCCACCGGCGAACAGTCCTCTGGAAACACCATATATTTT.

The chain links TRBV11-2 to TRBJ1-6; D is uncertain. Germline CDR1 SGHAT, CDR2 FQNNGV. The V end lost 8 bases, the J end lost 4 bases, and 9 bases lay between the germline ends. The CDR3 consists of 13 residues. The CDR3 sequence is CASAGVYNSPLHF. DNA for the CDR3: TGTGCCAGCGCCGGGGTTTATAATTCACCCCTCCACTTT.

The V and J genes are TRBV27 and TRBJ2-5; a possible D gene is TRBD1 (6 bases). Germline V gene data show CDR1 as MNHEY and CDR2 as SMNVEV (reference sequence). The V end lost 5 bases, the J end lost 5 bases, and 12 bases lay between the germline ends. This CDR3 comprises 13 residues. The CDR3 loop reads CASSITGLETQYF. CDR3 bases: TGTGCCAGCAGTATCACAGGGTTGGAGACCCAGTACTTC.

The V gene is TRBV3-1 (or the pseudogene TRBV3-2), the J gene TRBJ1-1; TRBD1 aligns across 12 bases. There are 14 residues in the CDR3. Germline CDR1 reads LGHDT; CDR2 reads YNNKEL (reference sequence). The J segment lost 10 bases and the V segment lost 4 bases, leaving 7 bases of the junction unmatched. CDR3: CASSRGQGAIPAFF. Written as DNA, the CDR3 is TGTGCCAGCAGCCGGGGACAGGGGGCGATTCCAGCTTTCTTT.

This clone was counted once. The chain joins TRBV5-1 to TRBJ1-2; 10 bases map to TRBD1. This CDR3 has 12 amino acids. In germline, CDR1 is SGHRS, CDR2 YFSETQ. The trim removed 6 bases at V and 6 bases at J, leaving 2 bases unmatched. The CDR3: CASTDRGNGYTF. The CDR3 DNA follows: TGCGCCAGCACGGACAGGGGGAATGGCTACACCTTC.

The chain combines TRBV27 with TRBJ2-7, with 9 bases aligning to TRBD1. The germline V gene encodes CDR1 MNHEY and CDR2 SMNVEV (reference sequence). The CDR3 has 15 residues. After removal of 6 bases from V and 4 bases from J, the junction contained 10 bases not matched to a gene. CDR3 sequence reads: CASRRTGTGTYEQYF. CDR3 in DNA: TGTGCCAGCAGGCGAACCGGGACAGGGACTTACGAGCAGTACTTC.

The gene calls are TRBV2 and TRBJ1-6; D might be TRBD1 (6 bases). V was clipped by 6 bases and J by 0 bases, with 15 bases between them. This CDR3 comprises 17 residues. Germline V gives CDR1 SNHLY, CDR2 FYNNEI. As DNA, the CDR3 is TGTGCCAGCAGAATTCGGACAGCGAGCTCCTATAATTCACCCCTCCACTTT. Translating it yields CASRIRTASSYNSPLHF.

The rearrangement joins TRBV5-1 to TRBJ1-1; D is unresolved. Germline V gives CDR1 SGHRS, CDR2 YFSETQ. V was clipped by 1 base and J by 1 base, with 11 bases between them. The CDR3 consists of 15 residues. The CDR3 spells CASSLSSRGNTEAFF. Here the CDR3 DNA reads TGCGCCAGCAGCTTGAGCTCAAGAGGGAACACTGAAGCTTTCTTT.

The chain has TRBV7-2 and TRBJ1-5; 8 nucleotides agree with TRBD1. Germline V gene data show CDR1 as SGHTA and CDR2 as FQGNSA. The trim removed 5 bases at V and 4 bases at J, leaving 10 bases unmatched. The CDR3 covers 16 residues. CDR3 bases: TGTGCCAGCAGCCCGGGACCAGGGACAGGTAATCAGCCCCAGCATTTT. Translated, it gives CASSPGPGTGNQPQHF.